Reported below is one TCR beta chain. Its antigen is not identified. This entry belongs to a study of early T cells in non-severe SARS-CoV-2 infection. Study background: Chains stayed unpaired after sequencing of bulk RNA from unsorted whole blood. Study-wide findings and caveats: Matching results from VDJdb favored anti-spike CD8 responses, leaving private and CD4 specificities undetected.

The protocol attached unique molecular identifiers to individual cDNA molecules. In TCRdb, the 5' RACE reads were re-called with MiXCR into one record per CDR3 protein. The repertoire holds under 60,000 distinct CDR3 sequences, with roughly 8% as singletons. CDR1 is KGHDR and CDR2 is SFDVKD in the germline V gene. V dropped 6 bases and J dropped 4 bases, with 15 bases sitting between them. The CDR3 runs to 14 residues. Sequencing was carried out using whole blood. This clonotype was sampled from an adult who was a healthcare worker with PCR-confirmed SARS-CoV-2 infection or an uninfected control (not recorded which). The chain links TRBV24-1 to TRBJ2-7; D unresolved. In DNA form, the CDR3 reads TGTGCCACCAGTCCGTCGGGTCCATTTTACGAGCAGTACTTC. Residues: CATSPSGPFYEQYF.